This is a list of T cell receptor beta chains from one sample in a study of CD8 T cells in Susac syndrome. TCRdb re-analysed the immunoSEQ multiplex PCR reads in MiXCR, keeping a single row per CDR3 protein. The table lists about 430,000 distinct CDR3 sequences, roughly 85% of them singletons. The source material was CD8+ T cells from PBMCs. All receptors come from a human donor with multiple sclerosis. Both conserved end residues are part of each CDR3. Fields, in order: clone size, J gene, D gene, V gene, CDR3 DNA, CDR3 protein. A D gene is named only where the DNA matches it firmly. Expanded clones get a size class; other rows say once, few or many, or leave the size out.

clone size: .
J gene: TRBJ1-1
D gene: TRBD1
V gene: TRBV11-2
CDR3 DNA: TGTGCCAGCAGTTATGACAGGGATGTGGCTTTCTTT
CDR3 protein: CASSYDRDVAFF

clone size: .
J gene: TRBJ1-4
D gene: TRBD1
V gene: TRBV2
CDR3 DNA: TGTGCCAGCAGTGTTCGGGGACAGGAAGAGGGGTTTAATGAAAAACTGTTTTTT
CDR3 protein: CASSVRGQEEGFNEKLFF

clone size: .
J gene: TRBJ2-6
D gene: .
V gene: TRBV11-1
CDR3 DNA: TGTGCCAGCAGCTTAACAGAGATTCTTGGGGCCAACGTCCTGACTTTC
CDR3 protein: CASSLTEILGANVLTF

clone size: .
J gene: TRBJ2-2
D gene: TRBD2
V gene: TRBV2
CDR3 DNA: TGTGCCAGCAGTGAAAGGAGCGGGGAGGTCATCGGGGAGCTGTTTTTT
CDR3 protein: CASSERSGEVIGELFF

clone size: .
J gene: TRBJ1-3
D gene: .
V gene: TRBV19
CDR3 DNA: TGTGCCAGTGCTCAGCCAGATATTCCGGGAAACACCATATATTTT
CDR3 protein: CASAQPDIPGNTIYF

clone size: once
J gene: TRBJ2-1
D gene: TRBD1
V gene: TRBV3-1
CDR3 DNA: TGTGCCAGCAGCCACGACTCAGTTCAGGGGGACGGTTGGAATGAGCAGTTCTTC
CDR3 protein: CASSHDSVQGDGWNEQFF

clone size: .
J gene: TRBJ2-2
D gene: .
V gene: TRBV13
CDR3 DNA: TGTGCCAGCAGCTTGGGACGGACCGGGGAGCTGTTTTTT
CDR3 protein: CASSLGRTGELFF

clone size: .
J gene: TRBJ2-7
D gene: TRBD1
V gene: TRBV7-9
CDR3 DNA: TGTGCCAGCAGCTCCCGGGACAGGGAGTCCTACGAGCAGTACTTC
CDR3 protein: CASSSRDRESYEQYF

clone size: .
J gene: TRBJ1-1
D gene: .
V gene: TRBV12-3/TRBV12-4
CDR3 DNA: TGTGCCAGCAGTTTTGTTCCCGATACTGAAGCTTTCTTT
CDR3 protein: CASSFVPDTEAFF

clone size: .
J gene: TRBJ2-2
D gene: .
V gene: TRBV28
CDR3 DNA: TGTGCCAGCAGTGTCCAGGGAGCCGGGGAGCTGTTTTTT
CDR3 protein: CASSVQGAGELFF

clone size: once
J gene: TRBJ2-1
D gene: TRBD2
V gene: TRBV7-9
CDR3 DNA: TGTGCCAGCAGCCCCCCCGGGAGGGCCGTGGATGAGCAGTTCTTC
CDR3 protein: CASSPPGRAVDEQFF

clone size: .
J gene: TRBJ1-4
D gene: .
V gene: TRBV5-4
CDR3 DNA: TGTGCCAGCAGCTTGGCCTCCGGGGGCGGTGAAAAACTGTTTTTT
CDR3 protein: CASSLASGGGEKLFF

clone size: .
J gene: TRBJ2-3
D gene: .
V gene: TRBV11-2
CDR3 DNA: TGTGCCAGCAACGCCGAACCGTGGCCTAGCTGGGATACGCAGTATTTT
CDR3 protein: CASNAEPWPSWDTQYF

clone size: few
J gene: TRBJ2-3
D gene: TRBD1
V gene: TRBV6-5
CDR3 DNA: TGTGCCAGCAGTTACTCGTCACAGGGGGCAGATACGCAGTATTTT
CDR3 protein: CASSYSSQGADTQYF

clone size: .
J gene: TRBJ1-5
D gene: TRBD1
V gene: TRBV19
CDR3 DNA: TGTGCCAGTAGTATGGCGACAGGGGGCTATCAGCCCCAGCATTTT
CDR3 protein: CASSMATGGYQPQHF

clone size: .
J gene: TRBJ1-6
D gene: .
V gene: TRBV4-1
CDR3 DNA: TGCGCCAGCAGCCAAGACGTCTCCTATAATTCACCCCTCCACTTT
CDR3 protein: CASSQDVSYNSPLHF

clone size: .
J gene: TRBJ2-7
D gene: TRBD1
V gene: TRBV4-1
CDR3 DNA: TGCGCCAGCAGCCAAGACCCGGGGACAGGAGTAATGGACGAGCAGTACTTC
CDR3 protein: CASSQDPGTGVMDEQYF

clone size: once
J gene: TRBJ2-3
D gene: .
V gene: TRBV11-2
CDR3 DNA: TGTGCCAGCAGCTCCACGGAGGTGAGCACAGATACGCAGTATTTT
CDR3 protein: CASSSTEVSTDTQYF

clone size: .
J gene: TRBJ2-1
D gene: .
V gene: TRBV29-1
CDR3 DNA: TGCAGCGTTGAATTTAAACTTAGCTCCTACAATGAGCAGTTCTTC
CDR3 protein: CSVEFKLSSYNEQFF

clone size: .
J gene: TRBJ1-1
D gene: TRBD1
V gene: TRBV27
CDR3 DNA: TGTGCCAGCAGTTTATCGGGACAGGGTTGGGAGACTGAAGCTTTCTTT
CDR3 protein: CASSLSGQGWETEAFF

clone size: .
J gene: TRBJ2-1
D gene: TRBD2
V gene: TRBV3-1
CDR3 DNA: TGTGCCAGCAGCTCCACTATCGGGAGGGGGAATGAGCAGTTCTTC
CDR3 protein: CASSSTIGRGNEQFF

clone size: .
J gene: TRBJ2-3
D gene: .
V gene: TRBV10-2
CDR3 DNA: TGCGCCAGCAGCGAGGGCCCGGCGGGGGATACGCAGTATTTT
CDR3 protein: CASSEGPAGDTQYF

clone size: .
J gene: TRBJ2-7
D gene: TRBD2
V gene: TRBV6-1
CDR3 DNA: TGTGCCAGCAGACCCGGACTAGCGGACTACGAGCAGTACTTC
CDR3 protein: CASRPGLADYEQYF